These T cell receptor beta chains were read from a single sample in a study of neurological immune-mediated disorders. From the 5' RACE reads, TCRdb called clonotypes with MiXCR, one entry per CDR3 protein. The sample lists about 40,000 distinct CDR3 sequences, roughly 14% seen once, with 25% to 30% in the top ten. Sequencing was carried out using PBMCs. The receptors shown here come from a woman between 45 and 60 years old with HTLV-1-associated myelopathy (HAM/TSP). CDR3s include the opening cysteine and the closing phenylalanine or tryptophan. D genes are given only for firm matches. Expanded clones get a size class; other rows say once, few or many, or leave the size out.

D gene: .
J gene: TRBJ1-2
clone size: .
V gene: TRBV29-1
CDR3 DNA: TGCAGCGACAAACGGACAGTGGGCGCGGGCTACACCTTC
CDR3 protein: CSDKRTVGAGYTF

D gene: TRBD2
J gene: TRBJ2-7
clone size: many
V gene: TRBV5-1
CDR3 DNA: TGCGCCAGCAGCTGGGAACCGGGACTAGCGGGGGACCCCTACGAGCAGTACTTC
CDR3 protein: CASSWEPGLAGDPYEQYF

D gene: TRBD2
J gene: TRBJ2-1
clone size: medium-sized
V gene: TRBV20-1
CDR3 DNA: TGCAGTGCTAGAAGGCTAGCGGGCTACAATGAGCAGTTCTTC
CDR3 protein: CSARRLAGYNEQFF

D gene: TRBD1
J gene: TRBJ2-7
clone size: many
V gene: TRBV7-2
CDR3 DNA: TGTGCCAGCAGCTTAAAGGGACCGGGACAGGGGGGAAACGAGCAGTACTTC
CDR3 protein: CASSLKGPGQGGNEQYF

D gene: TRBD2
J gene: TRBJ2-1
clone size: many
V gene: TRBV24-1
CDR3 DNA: TGTGCCACCAGTGACCGTGGTCTAGCGGGGGGAATCCCCTACAATGAGCAGTTCTTC
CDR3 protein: CATSDRGLAGGIPYNEQFF

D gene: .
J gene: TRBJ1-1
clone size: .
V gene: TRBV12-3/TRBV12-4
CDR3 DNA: TGTGCCAGCAGGGCAGGGTTTTCCTTTGGAGACACTGAAGCTTTCTTT
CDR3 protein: CASRAGFSFGDTEAFF

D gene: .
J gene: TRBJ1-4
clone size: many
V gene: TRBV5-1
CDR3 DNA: TGCGCCAGCAGCGAAGTCAGCCTCGGGCGTGAAAAACTGTTTTTT
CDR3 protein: CASSEVSLGREKLFF

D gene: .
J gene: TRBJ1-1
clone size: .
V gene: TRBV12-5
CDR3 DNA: TGTGCTAGTGGTGTGGACGGGAACACTGAAGATTTCTTT
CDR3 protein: CASGVDGNTEDFF

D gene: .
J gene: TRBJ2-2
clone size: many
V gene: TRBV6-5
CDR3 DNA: TGTGCCAGCAGTTACTTTGGCAGGGCGACCGGGGAGCTGTTTTTT
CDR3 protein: CASSYFGRATGELFF

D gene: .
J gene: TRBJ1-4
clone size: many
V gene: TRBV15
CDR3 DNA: TGTGCCACCAGCAGTCTCAGGGGAGGCGATGAAAAACTGTTTTTT
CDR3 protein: CATSSLRGGDEKLFF

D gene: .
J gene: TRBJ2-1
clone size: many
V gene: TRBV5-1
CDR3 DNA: TGCGCCAGCAGCTTCAATCCTAACTACAATGAGCAGTTCTTC
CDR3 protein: CASSFNPNYNEQFF

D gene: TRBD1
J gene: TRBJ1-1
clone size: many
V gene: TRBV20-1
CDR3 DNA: TGCAGTGCTATCATGACCAGGGGGCCCGAGAACACTGAAGCTTTCTTT
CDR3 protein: CSAIMTRGPENTEAFF

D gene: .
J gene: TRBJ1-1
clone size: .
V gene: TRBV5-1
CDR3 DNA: TGCGCCAGCGGGGAGAGGACAGCACCCATGAACACTGAAGCTTTCTTT
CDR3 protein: CASGERTAPMNTEAFF

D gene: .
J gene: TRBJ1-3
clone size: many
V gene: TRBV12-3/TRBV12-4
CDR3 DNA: TGTGCCAGCAGTTTAGAGGGGGTATCCTCTGGAAACACCATATATTTT
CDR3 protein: CASSLEGVSSGNTIYF

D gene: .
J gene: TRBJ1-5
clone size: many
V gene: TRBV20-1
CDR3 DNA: TGCAGTGCTAGAGATGGGAGGTGGCAGCCCCAGCATTTT
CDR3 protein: CSARDGRWQPQHF

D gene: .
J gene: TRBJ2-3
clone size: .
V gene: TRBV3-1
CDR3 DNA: TGTGCCAGCAGCCAGGGCCTAGATGGGACAGATACGCAGTATTTT
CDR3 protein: CASSQGLDGTDTQYF

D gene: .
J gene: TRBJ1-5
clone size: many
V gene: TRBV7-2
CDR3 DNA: TGTGCCAGCAGCCCCCGTAGGGGTGATAGCAATCAGCCCCAGCATTTT
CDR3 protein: CASSPRRGDSNQPQHF

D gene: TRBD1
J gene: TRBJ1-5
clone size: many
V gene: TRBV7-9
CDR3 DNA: TGTGCCAGCAGCGCTCAGGGGGGACAGCCCCAGCATTTT
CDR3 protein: CASSAQGGQPQHF

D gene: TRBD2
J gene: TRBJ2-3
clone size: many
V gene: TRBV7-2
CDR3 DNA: TGTGCCAGCAGCTTTGCGGGGGCAGATACGCAGTATTTT
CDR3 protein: CASSFAGADTQYF

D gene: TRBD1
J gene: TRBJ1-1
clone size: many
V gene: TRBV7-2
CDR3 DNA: TGTGCCAGCAGCCATCCAGGGGGTATGGCCACTGAAGCTTTCTTT
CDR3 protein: CASSHPGGMATEAFF